The 10 T cell receptor beta chains given below trace back to one sample, sequenced in a study of blood T cell repertoires in COVID-19. Some clones are missing from TCRdb's copy, which holds only in-frame ones; the method was immunoSEQ multiplex PCR. The table shows 150,000 to 200,000 clones, with 88% occurring only once. Sequenced input: peripheral blood. Receptors originate from a man aged 55-75 years with acute or convalescent COVID-19.

With respect to this clone: At the DNA level, this CDR3 is encoded by other sequences in the same sample as well. This chain links TRBV20-1 with TRBJ2-3; TRBD1 might be the D (5 bases). This CDR3 has 11 amino acids. The germline V gene encodes CDR1 DFQATT and CDR2 SNEGSKA (reference sequence). V shed 2 bases and J shed 5 bases, with 5 bases lying between them. The CDR3, as DNA: TGCAGTGCTAGAAGGGGAGATACGCAGTATTTT. It specifies CSARRGDTQYF.

J is TRBJ1-6 and V is TRBV6-1; D possibly corresponds to TRBD1 (6 bases). The CDR3 is 15 residues long. The germline V and J ends were trimmed by 2 bases and 6 bases, with 11 bases remaining between them. Per germline, CDR1 MNHNS and CDR2 SASEGT. CDR3 residues: CASSERQAINSPLHF. The CDR3 bases are TGTGCCAGCAGTGAAAGACAGGCGATTAATTCACCCCTCCACTTT.

Written as DNA, the CDR3 is TGTGCCAGCAGCAGCAATCAGGGGTACTATGGCTACACCTTC. Translating gives CASSSNQGYYGYTF. V and J are TRBV9 and TRBJ1-2, with TRBD1 as a possible D gene (6 bases). V dropped 4 bases and J dropped 3 bases, with 13 bases sitting between them. Germline CDR1 and CDR2: SGDLS and YYNGEE. The CDR3 runs to 14 residues.

This chain uses TRBV30 with TRBJ1-6, with 10 positions matching TRBD1. Trimming cost V 5 bases and J 8 bases; bases outside gene matches: 3. The CDR3 spans 13 residues. Germline lookup yields CDR1 GTSNPN and CDR2 SVGIG (reference sequence). CDR3 sequence (DNA): TGTGCCTGGGACAGGGGGCTTGATTCACCCCTCCACTTT. Translating it yields CAWDRGLDSPLHF.

This rearrangement joins TRBV7-2 to TRBJ1-5, with 7 bases aligning to TRBD1. The CDR3 sequence is 16 residues long. CDR1 SGHTA and CDR2 FQGNSA come from the germline V gene. The trim removed 6 bases at V and 7 bases at J, leaving 15 bases unmatched. The CDR3 is CASRLTGGQEGQPQHF. The CDR3 DNA reads as TGTGCCAGCAGGCTCACCGGAGGACAGGAGGGGCAGCCCCAGCATTTT. Full variable domain (missing parts from reference TRBV7-2 and TRBJ1-5): GAGVSQSPSNKVTEKGKDVELRCDPISGHTALYWYRQSLGQGLEFLIYFQGNSAPDKSGLPSDRFSAERTGGSVSTLTIQRTQQEDSAVYLCASRLTGGQEGQPQHFGDGTRLSIL.

This clone occurred a few times. The chain couples TRBV18 to TRBJ1-3, with D unclear. The germline V gene has CDR1 KGHSH and CDR2 LQKENI. V gave up 2 bases and J gave up 4 bases, with 9 bases separating them. CDR3 length: 14 residues. CDR3 region: CASSPEGIGNTIYF. CDR3 nucleotides: TGTGCCAGCTCACCAGAGGGCATAGGAAACACCATATATTTT.

The chain links TRBV12-3 or TRBV12-4 to TRBJ1-1; maybe TRBD1 (6 bases). There are 12 residues in the CDR3. V shed 5 bases and J shed 7 bases, with 11 bases lying between them. CDR3 DNA: TGTGCCAGCAGTACCGGACAGCGTGAAGCTTTCTTT. As protein: CASSTGQREAFF.

The V gene is TRBV6-1, the J gene TRBJ1-6, with D unresolved. Germline values: CDR1 MNHNS, CDR2 SASEGT. The V gene lost 0 bases and the J gene lost 0 bases, with 12 bases spanning the gap. This CDR3 region has 18 residues. The CDR3 sequence is CASSEAAGDSSYNSPLHF. The CDR3 coding sequence is TGTGCCAGCAGTGAAGCTGCCGGGGATAGCTCCTATAATTCACCCCTCCACTTT.

CDR3 nucleotide sequence: TGTGCCAGCAGCCAAGGGGGAGGTACTGAAGCTTTCTTT. Its protein is CASSQGGGTEAFF. V is TRBV3-1 (or the pseudogene TRBV3-2) and J is TRBJ1-1, with no clear D. This CDR3 spans 13 amino acids. V was clipped by 1 base and J by 5 bases, with 8 bases between them. The germline V gene encodes CDR1 LGHDT and CDR2 YNNKEL (reference sequence).

The chain employs TRBV5-5 and TRBJ2-7; 7 bases are a match to TRBD1. V trimming: 0 bases; J trimming: 0 bases; junction bases outside the gene matches: 3. The CDR3 length is 15 residues. Per the germline V gene, CDR1 is SGHKS and CDR2 is YYEKEE (reference sequence). The CDR3 loop reads CASSLGAGGSYEQYF. Here the CDR3 DNA reads TGTGCCAGCAGCTTGGGGGCAGGGGGCTCCTACGAGCAGTACTTC.